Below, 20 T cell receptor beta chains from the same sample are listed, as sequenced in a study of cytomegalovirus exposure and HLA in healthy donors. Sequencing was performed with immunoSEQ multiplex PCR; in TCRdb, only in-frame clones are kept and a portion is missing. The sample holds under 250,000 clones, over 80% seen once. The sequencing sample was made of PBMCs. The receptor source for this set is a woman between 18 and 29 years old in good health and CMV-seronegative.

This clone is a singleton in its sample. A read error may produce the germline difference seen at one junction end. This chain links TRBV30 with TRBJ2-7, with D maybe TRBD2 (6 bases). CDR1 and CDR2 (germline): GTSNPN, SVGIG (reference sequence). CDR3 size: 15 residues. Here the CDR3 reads CAWSVRGGASHEQYF. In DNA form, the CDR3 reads TGTGCCTGGAGTGTACGCGGCGGGGCCTCCCACGAGCAGTACTTC. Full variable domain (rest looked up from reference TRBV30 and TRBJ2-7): SQTIHQWPATLVQPVGSPLSLECTVEGTSNPNLYWYRQAAGRGLQLLFYSVGIGQISSEVPQNLSASRPQDRQFILSSKKLLLSDSGFYLCAWSVRGGASHEQYFGPGTRLTVT.

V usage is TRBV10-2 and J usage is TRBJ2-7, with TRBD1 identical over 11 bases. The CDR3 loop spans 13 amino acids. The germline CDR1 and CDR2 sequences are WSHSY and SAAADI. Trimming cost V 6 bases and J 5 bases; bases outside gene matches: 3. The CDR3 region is CASRGQGANEQYF. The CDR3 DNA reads TGCGCCAGCAGAGGACAGGGGGCCAACGAGCAGTACTTC.

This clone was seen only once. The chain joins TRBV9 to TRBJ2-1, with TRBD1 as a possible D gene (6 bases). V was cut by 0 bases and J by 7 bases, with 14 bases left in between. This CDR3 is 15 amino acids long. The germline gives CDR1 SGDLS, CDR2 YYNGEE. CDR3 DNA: TGTGCCAGCAGCGTAGTGGGCAGGGGCGAGAATGAGCAGTTCTTC. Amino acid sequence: CASSVVGRGENEQFF. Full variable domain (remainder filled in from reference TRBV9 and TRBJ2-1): DSGVTQTPKHLITATGQRVTLRCSPRSGDLSVYWYQQSLDQGLQFLIQYYNGEERAKGNILERFSAQQFPDLHSELNLSSLELGDSALYFCASSVVGRGENEQFFGPGTRLTVL.

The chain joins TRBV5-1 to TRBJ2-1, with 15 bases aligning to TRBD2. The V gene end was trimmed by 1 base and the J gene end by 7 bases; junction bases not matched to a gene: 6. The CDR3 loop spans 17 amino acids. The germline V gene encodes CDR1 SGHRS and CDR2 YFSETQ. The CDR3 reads CASSLWTSGRVWNEQFF. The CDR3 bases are TGCGCCAGCAGCTTGTGGACTAGCGGGAGGGTATGGAATGAGCAGTTCTTC.

CDR3 coding DNA: TGCAGCGTTGATGGGTCGGGTTCGCAGTTCTTC. Amino acids: CSVDGSGSQFF. The genes are TRBV29-1 and TRBJ2-1; unclear D gene. The CDR3 has 11 amino acids. Germline V gene data show CDR1 as SQVTM and CDR2 as ANQGSEA. The V and J ends lost 3 bases and 12 bases respectively, with 12 bases between them.

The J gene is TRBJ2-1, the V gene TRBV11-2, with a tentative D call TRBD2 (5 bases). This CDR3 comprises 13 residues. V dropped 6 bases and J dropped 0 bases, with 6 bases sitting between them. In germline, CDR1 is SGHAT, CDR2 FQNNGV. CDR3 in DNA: TGTGCCAGCAGGGGGAGCTCCTACAATGAGCAGTTCTTC. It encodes CASRGSSYNEQFF.

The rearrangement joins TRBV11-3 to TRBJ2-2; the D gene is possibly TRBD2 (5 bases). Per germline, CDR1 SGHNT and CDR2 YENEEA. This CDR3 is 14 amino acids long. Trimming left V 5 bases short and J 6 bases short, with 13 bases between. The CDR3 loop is CASSLTRSPGELFF. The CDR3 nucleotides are TGTGCCAGCAGCCTTACTAGATCCCCCGGGGAGCTGTTTTTT.

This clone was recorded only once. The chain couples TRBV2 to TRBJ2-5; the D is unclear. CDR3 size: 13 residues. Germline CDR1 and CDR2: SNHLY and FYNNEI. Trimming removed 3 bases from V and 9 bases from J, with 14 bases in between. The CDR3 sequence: CASSEGPSKAQYF. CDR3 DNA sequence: TGTGCCAGCAGTGAGGGCCCCTCTAAGGCCCAGTACTTC.

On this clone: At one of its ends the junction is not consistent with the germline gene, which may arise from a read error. The CDR3 DNA follows: TGTGCCAGCAGTGTAGAGGGCGATGCTTGGGATTTT. It translates to CASSVEGDAWDF. The V call is TRBV2, the J call TRBJ1-5; D unresolved. Germline-derived CDR1 and CDR2 are SNHLY and FYNNEI. The length of the CDR3 is 12 residues.

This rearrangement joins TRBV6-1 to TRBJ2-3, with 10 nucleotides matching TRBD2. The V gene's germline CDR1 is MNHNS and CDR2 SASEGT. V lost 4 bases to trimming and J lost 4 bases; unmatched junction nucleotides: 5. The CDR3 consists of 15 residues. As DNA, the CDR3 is TGTGCCAGCAGTGTCCAGCGGGGGGGCCCAGATACGCAGTATTTT. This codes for CASSVQRGGPDTQYF.

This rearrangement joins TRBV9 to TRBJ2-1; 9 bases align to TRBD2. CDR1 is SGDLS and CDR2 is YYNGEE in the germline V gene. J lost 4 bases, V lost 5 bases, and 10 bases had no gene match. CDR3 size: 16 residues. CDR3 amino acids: CASSPPAGGTYNEQFF. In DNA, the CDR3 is TGTGCCAGCAGTCCCCCCGCGGGAGGGACGTACAATGAGCAGTTCTTC.

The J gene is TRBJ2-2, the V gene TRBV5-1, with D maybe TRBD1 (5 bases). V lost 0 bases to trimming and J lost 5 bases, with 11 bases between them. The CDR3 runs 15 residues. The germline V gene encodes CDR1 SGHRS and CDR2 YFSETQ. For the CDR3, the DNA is TGCGCCAGCAGCTTGGGACAGCTGGTAACCGGGGAGCTGTTTTTT. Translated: CASSLGQLVTGELFF.

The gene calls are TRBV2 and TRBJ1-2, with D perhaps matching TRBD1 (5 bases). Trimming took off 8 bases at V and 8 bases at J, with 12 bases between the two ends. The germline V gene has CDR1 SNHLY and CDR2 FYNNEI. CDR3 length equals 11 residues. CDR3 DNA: TGTGCCAGCGGAAGAGGGGAAGGCTACACCTTC. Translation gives CASGRGEGYTF.

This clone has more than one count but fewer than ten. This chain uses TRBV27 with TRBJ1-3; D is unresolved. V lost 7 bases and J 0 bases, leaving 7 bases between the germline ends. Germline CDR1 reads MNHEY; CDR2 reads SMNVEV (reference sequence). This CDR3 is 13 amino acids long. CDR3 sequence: CASKEFSGNTIYF. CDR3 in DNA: TGTGCCAGCAAGGAGTTCTCTGGAAACACCATATATTTT.

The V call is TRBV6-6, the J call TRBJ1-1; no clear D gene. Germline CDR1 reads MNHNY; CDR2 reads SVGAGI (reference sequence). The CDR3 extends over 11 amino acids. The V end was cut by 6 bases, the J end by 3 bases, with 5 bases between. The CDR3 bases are TGTGCCAGCAGAAGGGACACTGAAGCTTTCTTT. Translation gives CASRRDTEAFF.

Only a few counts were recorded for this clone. The CDR3 DNA is TGTGCCTGGGGTGACTACGAGCAGTACTTC. Residues: CAWGDYEQYF. This chain links TRBV30 with TRBJ2-7; the D is unclear. From germline, CDR1 is GTSNPN and CDR2 SVGIG (reference sequence). CDR3 length: 10 amino acids. The V and J ends lost 5 bases and 3 bases respectively, with 5 bases between them.

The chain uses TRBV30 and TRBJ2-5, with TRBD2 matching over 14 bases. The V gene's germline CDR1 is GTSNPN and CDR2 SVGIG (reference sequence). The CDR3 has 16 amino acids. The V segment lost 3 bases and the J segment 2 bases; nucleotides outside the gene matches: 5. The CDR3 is CAWSEGLAGGQETQYF. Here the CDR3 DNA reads TGTGCCTGGAGCGAAGGACTAGCGGGGGGTCAAGAGACCCAGTACTTC.

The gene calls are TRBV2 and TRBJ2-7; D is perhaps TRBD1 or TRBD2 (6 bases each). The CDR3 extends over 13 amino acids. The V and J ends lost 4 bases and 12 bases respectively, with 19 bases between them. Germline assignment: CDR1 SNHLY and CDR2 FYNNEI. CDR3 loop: CASSGGDTSRRYF. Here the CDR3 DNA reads TGTGCCAGCAGTGGGGGGGACACCTCAAGAAGGTACTTC.

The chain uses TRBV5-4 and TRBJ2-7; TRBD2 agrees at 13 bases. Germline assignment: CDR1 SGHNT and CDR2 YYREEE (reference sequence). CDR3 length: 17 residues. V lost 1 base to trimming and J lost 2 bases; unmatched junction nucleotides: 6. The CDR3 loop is CASSLTSGRAATYEQYF. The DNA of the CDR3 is TGTGCCAGCAGCTTGACTAGCGGGAGGGCCGCCACCTACGAGCAGTACTTC. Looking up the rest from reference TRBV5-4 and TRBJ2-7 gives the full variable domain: ETGVTQSPTHLIKTRGQQVTLRCSSQSGHNTVSWYQQALGQGPQFIFQYYREEENGRGNFPPRFSGLQFPNYSSELNVNALELDDSALYLCASSLTSGRAATYEQYFGPGTRLTVT.

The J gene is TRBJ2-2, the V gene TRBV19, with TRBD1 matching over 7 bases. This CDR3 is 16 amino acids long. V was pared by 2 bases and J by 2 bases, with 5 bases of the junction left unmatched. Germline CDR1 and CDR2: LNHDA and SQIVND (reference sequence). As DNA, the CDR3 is TGTGCCAGTAGTATAATCGGGACAGCTAACACCGGGGAGCTGTTTTTT. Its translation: CASSIIGTANTGELFF.